This TCR beta chain was identified in a study of identical twins. Study-level points and caveats: Fewer insertions were carried by abundant cord blood beta clonotypes, but none was seen in memory repertoires.

A template switching step contributed a universal primer site, while unique molecular identifiers were present in the cDNA. TCRdb itself ran the 5' RACE reads through MiXCR, one entry per CDR3 protein. This sample has approximately 600,000 distinct CDR3 sequences, with roughly 7.1% found just once. Only a few counts were recorded for this clonotype. Its matching antigen is unknown. Trimming stripped 1 base from V and 7 bases from J, with 8 bases between. The CDR3 extends over 13 amino acids. Germline CDR1 SGHAT, CDR2 FQNNGV. These same data were also listed under a study on yellow fever vaccine responses in identical twins.

The sequence derives from a young woman in good health. V gene TRBV11-2 combines with J gene TRBJ2-1; D call uncertain. Sequences were obtained from PBMCs. The CDR3 region has the DNA TGTGCCAGCAGCTTAGGTTCAGAGAATGAGCAGTTCTTC. It is translated as CASSLGSENEQFF.